The clone carrying this T cell receptor (beta chain) was found many times. Its specificity is not known. This CDR3 contains 15 residues. Trimming removed 2 bases at V and 5 bases at J, with 13 bases between. TCRdb re-analysed the reads in MiXCR, keeping a single row per CDR3 protein. Of about 770,000 distinct CDR3 sequences in the sample, about 29% were seen once. This entry comes from a study of T cell repertoires in cytomegalovirus infection. Study at large: Epitope selection comprised recently identified HLA-C-restricted CMV epitopes and well-studied HLA-B-restricted CMV epitopes. An indication of both CMV infection and matching HLA type came from public TCR beta signatures.

Study findings and constraints: People with CMV and the relevant HLA were identified by cumulative public TCR beta family frequency. Predominance within the ex vivo response was attributable to HLA-C-restricted CMV-specific TCR beta clonotypes.

The starting material was cultured CD8+ T cells from PBMCs, obtained from culture after CMV antigen stimulation. V usage is TRBV12-3 or TRBV12-4 and J usage is TRBJ1-5; D is unclear. The TCR comes from a human donor in good health (CMV status not recorded). Some clones in this sample may be carry-over from other donors' samples. CDR3 in amino acids: CASSLNGHLDQPQHF. As DNA, the CDR3 is TGTGCCAGCAGTTTAAACGGCCACCTGGATCAGCCCCAGCATTTT.